The TCR beta chain under discussion was sequenced for a study of blood T cell repertoires in COVID-19. Study details: Some COVID-19 samples were acute and others convalescent; all came from the United States, Italy and Spain. The analysed material was cDNA or gDNA that came from T cells, B-cell-depleted T cells, or PBMCs.

Study processing details: Reference gene primer amplification in the assay estimated nucleated cell counts. Measured with immunoSEQ multiplex PCR; TCRdb has only the in-frame clones, and not every one. The V and J calls and clone size are taken from that table; D and trimming were inferred from the DNA. The data contain about 190,000 clones, 80% of them singletons. Germline CDR1 and CDR2: SGHDN and FVKESK. This CDR3 has 16 residues. Unmatched junction bases numbered 6, after V lost 4 bases and J lost 1 base. The source is a man aged 55 to 70 with acute or convalescent COVID-19. The chain recombines TRBV14 with TRBJ2-2; 7 positions match TRBD1. Material for sequencing was peripheral blood. The DNA for the CDR3 is TGTGCCAGCAGCCCCCGGGGACAGCTGAACACCGGGGAGCTGTTTTTT. Its protein is CASSPRGQLNTGELFF.